This T cell receptor beta chain was found in a study of T cells in Graves' hyperthyroidism and ophthalmopathy. About the study: Specimen type is peripheral blood, collected at initial diagnosis prior to any treatment.

Regarding the study as a whole: A model using 13 V-J features told ophthalmopathy apart from stable hyperthyroidism.

Germline CDR1 is MNHEY and CDR2 is SMNVEV (reference sequence). The CDR3 spans 15 residues. In the case of this clonotype: No antigen is known for it.

Stable disease denoted Graves' hyperthyroidism without ophthalmopathy progression within 18 months. Source material for PBMCs was over 7.5 ml fresh peripheral blood. Regions amplified from RNA transcripts were the TCR beta CDR3 regions. Initially, a first-round RT-PCR of the TCR CDR3 employed the HTBI primer set. TCRdb called the multiplex PCR reads again in MiXCR, with one record for every CDR3 protein. The data contain about 380,000 distinct CDR3 sequences, roughly 14% of them seen just once; the ten biggest clones take up approximately 11%. Sample: blood. This TCR came from a woman in her sixties or seventies with Graves' hyperthyroidism. J is TRBJ1-5 and V is TRBV27; 12 bases are a match to TRBD1. The CDR3 coding sequence is TGTGCATCTTCCATGGGACAGGGGGCCGATCGGCCCCAGCATTTT. The encoded protein is CASSMGQGADRPQHF.